This TCR beta chain originates from a study of blood T cells in healthy people across ages. A J-beta primer mix and a sample-barcoded 5' primer were used in a second PCR of roughly 6 to 12 cycles. TCRdb analysed the 5' RACE reads with MiXCR anew, one entry per CDR3 protein. Of approximately 810,000 distinct CDR3 sequences listed, under 35% were seen once; the top ten hold 15% to 20%. Germline V gene data show CDR1 as MNHEY and CDR2 as SVGEGT. This CDR3 region has 17 residues. With regard to this clonotype: Germline and junction disagree at one end, which may indicate a read error.

Sequencing was performed on blood. This clonotype was sampled from a woman of 80 years or more in good health. The chain recombines TRBV6-2 or TRBV6-3 with TRBJ1-2; D possibly corresponds to TRBD1 (6 bases). The CDR3: CANSYPGQHKINYGYTF. Written as DNA, the CDR3 is TGTGCCAACAGTTACCCAGGACAGCATAAGATTAACTATGGCTACACCTTC.